This is a list of T cell receptor beta chains from one sample in a study of control samples from healthy donors and cancer patients. Sequencing was performed with immunoSEQ multiplex PCR; in TCRdb, only in-frame clones are kept and a portion is missing. The sample lists tens of thousands of clones, about 88% seen once, with 9.5% to 10% in the top ten. Specimen: PBMCs. All receptors come from a woman in her 50s with colorectal cancer. Each CDR3 is given with its conserved first and last residue. A D gene is named only where the DNA matches it firmly.

d_gene: NA; v_gene: TRBV4-1; j_gene: TRBJ2-2; CDR3nt: TGCGCCAGCAGCCAAGTAGGAGGGACCGGGGAGCTGTTTTTT; CDR3aa: CASSQVGGTGELFF
d_gene: NA; v_gene: TRBV19; j_gene: TRBJ2-5; CDR3nt: TGTGCCAGTAGTTCTACAGGGATGGAGACCCAGTACTTC; CDR3aa: CASSSTGMETQYF
d_gene: NA; v_gene: TRBV4-3; j_gene: TRBJ1-1; CDR3nt: TGCGCCAGCAGCCAAGGGGGGGGGTACACTGAAGCTTTCTTT; CDR3aa: CASSQGGGYTEAFF
d_gene: NA; v_gene: TRBV6-5; j_gene: TRBJ1-5; CDR3nt: TGTGCCACCTGGGCCCAGCCTAATCAGCCCCAGCATTTT; CDR3aa: CATWAQPNQPQHF
d_gene: TRBD2; v_gene: TRBV30; j_gene: TRBJ2-1; CDR3nt: TGTGCCTCCCGCCTAGCGGGGGCGAACAATGAGCAGTTCTTC; CDR3aa: CASRLAGANNEQFF
d_gene: NA; v_gene: TRBV2; j_gene: TRBJ2-1; CDR3nt: TGTGCCAGCAGTGATAGCGGTGAGCAGTTCTTC; CDR3aa: CASSDSGEQFF
d_gene: NA; v_gene: TRBV11-1; j_gene: TRBJ2-5; CDR3nt: TGTGCCAGCAGCTTAAATAGGGGCCCGGTCCAGGAGACCCAGTACTTC; CDR3aa: CASSLNRGPVQETQYF
d_gene: TRBD1; v_gene: TRBV30; j_gene: TRBJ1-5; CDR3nt: TGTGCCTGGAGTAGGGGACAGATCGACAATCAGCCCCAGCATTTT; CDR3aa: CAWSRGQIDNQPQHF
d_gene: NA; v_gene: TRBV24-1; j_gene: TRBJ1-4; CDR3nt: TGTGCCACCAGTGGGGCAGACCAAATTGAAAAACTGTTTTTT; CDR3aa: CATSGADQIEKLFF
d_gene: TRBD1; v_gene: TRBV24-1; j_gene: TRBJ2-3; CDR3nt: TGTGCCACCAGTGACATACCGGGACAGGCCCGCTCCGATACGCAGTATTTT; CDR3aa: CATSDIPGQARSDTQYF